These 31 T cell receptor beta chains were all obtained from the same sample, sequenced in a study of cytomegalovirus exposure and HLA in healthy donors. The PCR employed 60 Vbeta primers together with 13 Jbeta primers. This table comes from immunoSEQ multiplex PCR, and its TCRdb copy is limited to in-frame clones, with some not included. The repertoire includes about 120,000 clones, roughly 74% of them detected once, and approximately 7.2% sits in the top ten. Specimen: PBMCs. The origin of the receptors is a male donor in good health and CMV-seronegative.

The V and J genes are TRBV5-5 and TRBJ2-5; 8 nucleotides match TRBD1. The V gene's germline CDR1 is SGHKS and CDR2 YYEKEE (reference sequence). This CDR3 comprises 14 residues. With 5 bases clipped from V and 3 bases from J, the junction kept 6 bases outside the gene matches. CDR3 DNA sequence: TGTGCCAGCAGTCCGGACAGGGACGAAGAGACCCAGTACTTC. This codes for CASSPDRDEETQYF.

The chain combines TRBV28 with TRBJ1-2, with 7 positions matching TRBD1. Germline V gives CDR1 MDHEN, CDR2 SYDVKM. Unmatched junction bases numbered 6, after V lost 5 bases and J lost 3 bases. The CDR3 totals 14 residues. CDR3 sequence (DNA): TGTGCCAGCAGTACCGGACAGGCGGACTATGGCTACACCTTC. It specifies CASSTGQADYGYTF.

The chain is built from TRBV7-2 and TRBJ2-7; a possible D gene is TRBD1 (6 bases). CDR1 is SGHTA and CDR2 is FQGNSA in the germline V gene. Trimming shortened V by 3 bases and J by 2 bases, and 8 bases separated the two germline ends. CDR3 length: 13 residues. CDR3: CASSLAGAYEQYF. CDR3 DNA sequence: TGTGCCAGCAGCTTGGCAGGGGCCTACGAGCAGTACTTC.

The chain combines TRBV9 with TRBJ2-4; TRBD1 might be the D (6 bases). The V end lost 10 bases, the J end lost 0 bases, and 11 bases lay between the germline ends. This CDR3 is 13 amino acids long. Germline V CDR1 and CDR2: SGDLS, YYNGEE. The CDR3 loop is CAAGQLAKNIQYF. The CDR3 nucleotides read TGTGCCGCAGGACAGCTAGCCAAAAACATTCAGTACTTC.

The chain is built from TRBV10-3 and TRBJ2-5; D gene uncertain. The DNA end is a closer match to TRBJ2-7, so the J assignment may be wrong. This CDR3 contains 14 residues. CDR1 is ENHRY and CDR2 is SYGVKD in the germline V gene. The CDR3 DNA sequence: TGTGCCATCAGTGAGTCTCCTAGCTCCTACGAGCAGTACTTC. This translates into CAISESPSSYEQYF.

This clone came up many times. The CDR3 DNA follows: TGTGCCAGCAGACCGGGACAGGAGACCGGGGAGCTGTTTTTT. It translates to CASRPGQETGELFF. This chain links TRBV6-5 with TRBJ2-2, with 8 bases fitting TRBD1. Trimming at V came to 6 bases and at J to 5 bases, leaving 5 bases not matched to a gene. There are 14 residues in the CDR3. Germline assignment: CDR1 MNHEY and CDR2 SVGAGI.

The chain links TRBV28 to TRBJ2-1; D remains ambiguous. The CDR3 is made up of 15 amino acids. Germline CDR1 and CDR2: MDHEN and SYDVKM. Trimming took 3 bases from V and 4 from J, leaving 13 bases between them. Here the CDR3 DNA reads TGTGCCAGCAGTTTTGAGGTCTTAGCTTACAATGAGCAGTTCTTC. The encoded protein is CASSFEVLAYNEQFF.

J is TRBJ2-3 and V is TRBV7-2; D might be TRBD2 (6 bases). The V gene lost 1 base and the J gene lost 2 bases, with 10 bases spanning the gap. The CDR3 is 15 residues long. Germline V gene lookup returns CDR1 SGHTA and CDR2 FQGNSA. CDR3 amino acids: CASSLVERATDTQYF. The CDR3 coding sequence is TGTGCCAGCAGCTTAGTAGAGCGGGCCACAGATACGCAGTATTTT. The entire variable domain, with the rest obtained from reference TRBV7-2 and TRBJ2-3, is as follows: GAGVSQSPSNKVTEKGKDVELRCDPISGHTALYWYRQSLGQGLEFLIYFQGNSAPDKSGLPSDRFSAERTGGSVSTLTIQRTQQEDSAVYLCASSLVERATDTQYFGPGTRLTVL.

J is TRBJ1-2 and V is TRBV5-5; D is perhaps TRBD1 (6 bases). CDR1 SGHKS and CDR2 YYEKEE come from the germline V gene (reference sequence). Trimming stripped 4 bases from V and 6 bases from J, with 10 bases between. This CDR3 has 12 residues. The CDR3 loop reads CASSLGGDGYTF. CDR3 nucleotides: TGTGCCAGCAGCCTAGGGGGGGATGGCTACACCTTC.

V usage is TRBV5-5 and J usage is TRBJ2-2; no clear D gene. Germline lookup yields CDR1 SGHKS and CDR2 YYEKEE (reference sequence). The CDR3 covers 13 residues. V was pared by 0 bases and J by 6 bases, with 6 bases between. The CDR3 DNA reads TGTGCCAGCAGCTTGGTTTATCCCGGGGAGCTGTTTTTT. Translated, it gives CASSLVYPGELFF. The full variable domain, rest sourced from reference TRBV5-5 and TRBJ2-2, is DAGVTQSPTHLIKTRGQQVTLRCSPISGHKSVSWYQQVLGQGPQFIFQYYEKEERGRGNFPDRFSARQFPNYSSELNVNALLLGDSALYLCASSLVYPGELFFGEGSRLTVL.

The rearrangement links TRBV28 to TRBJ2-5; perhaps TRBD1 as D (6 bases). The CDR3 sequence is 14 residues long. Germline lookup yields CDR1 MDHEN and CDR2 SYDVKM. The V end lost 4 bases, the J end lost 7 bases, and 16 bases lay between the germline ends. CDR3 coding DNA: TGTGCCAGCAGTTCTCCGGGACACCCAGGGACCCAGTACTTC. It yields the protein CASSSPGHPGTQYF.

The genes are TRBV30 and TRBJ1-2, with 8 bases aligning to TRBD1. CDR1 and CDR2 from the germline V gene are GTSNPN and SVGIG (reference sequence). The V segment lost 0 bases and the J segment 2 bases; nucleotides outside the gene matches: 5. CDR3 length equals 15 residues. CDR3: CAWSVYRGENYGYTF. The CDR3 DNA reads TGTGCCTGGAGTGTGTACAGGGGGGAGAACTATGGCTACACCTTC.

V and J are TRBV4-3 and TRBJ1-3, with 9 bases matching TRBD1. Germline-derived CDR1 and CDR2 are LGHNA and YSLEER. V lost 3 bases, J lost 0 bases, and 3 bases stayed unmatched. This CDR3 region has 16 residues. Here the CDR3 DNA reads TGCGCCAGCAGCCAGACAGGGGGTACCTCTGGAAACACCATATATTTT. This gives the protein CASSQTGGTSGNTIYF.

CDR3 nucleotide sequence: TGTGCCAGCAGCTTAGAGACAGGGACATACGAGCAGTACTTC. Translation: CASSLETGTYEQYF. The chain carries TRBV7-2 and TRBJ2-7; TRBD1 matches at 7 bases. There are 14 residues in the CDR3. Germline V gene lookup returns CDR1 SGHTA and CDR2 FQGNSA. V was pared by 1 base and J by 4 bases, with 4 bases of the junction left unmatched.

The chain combines TRBV6-1 with TRBJ1-6; 10 nucleotides align to TRBD1. The germline CDR1 and CDR2 sequences are MNHNS and SASEGT. Trimming cost V 6 bases and J 6 bases; bases outside gene matches: 2. The CDR3 sequence is 14 residues long. DNA for the CDR3: TGTGCCAGCAGAGACAGGGGGCTTAATTCACCCCTCCACTTT. Translating it yields CASRDRGLNSPLHF.

J is TRBJ2-1 and V is TRBV18; 7 positions match TRBD2. The V gene's germline CDR1 is KGHSH and CDR2 LQKENI. This CDR3 spans 16 amino acids. V shed 3 bases, J shed 8 bases, and the junction held 13 bases outside the gene matches. In nucleotides, the CDR3 is TGTGCCAGCTCACCCCGGCGCGGGGAGGGCCAGGATGAGCAGTTCTTC. It specifies CASSPRRGEGQDEQFF.

In this sample, this clone turned up a few times. The V gene is TRBV28, the J gene TRBJ2-7, with 7 bases identical to TRBD1. The ends lost 4 bases at V and 1 base at J; junction bases unmatched: 7. Germline CDR1 and CDR2: MDHEN and SYDVKM. The CDR3 extends over 15 amino acids. The CDR3 protein is CASSSTGTDSYEQYF. The DNA for the CDR3 is TGTGCCAGCAGTTCTACCGGGACAGATTCCTACGAGCAGTACTTC.

This clone came up a few times. V usage is TRBV27 and J usage is TRBJ2-7; possibly TRBD1 for D (5 bases). CDR1 is MNHEY and CDR2 is SMNVEV in the germline V gene (reference sequence). The CDR3 has 12 residues. Trimming pared 6 bases from V and 0 bases from J, leaving 6 bases between. The CDR3 here is CASRDSSYEQYF. In DNA, the CDR3 is TGTGCCAGCAGAGACAGCTCCTACGAGCAGTACTTC.

The chain recombines TRBV5-4 with TRBJ2-5, with a possible D match to TRBD1 (6 bases). CDR1 and CDR2 from the germline V gene are SGHNT and YYREEE (reference sequence). Trimming removed 4 bases at V and 2 bases at J, with 15 bases between. The CDR3 extends over 15 amino acids. CDR3: CASSEPGHRQETQYF. CDR3 bases: TGTGCCAGCAGCGAACCGGGACATCGACAAGAGACCCAGTACTTC.

This chain uses TRBV9 with TRBJ1-6; D gene unclear. This CDR3 has 13 amino acids. V was trimmed by 0 bases and J by 7 bases, leaving 5 bases between them. Germline V gene data show CDR1 as SGDLS and CDR2 as YYNGEE. CDR3 amino acids: CASSVAVNSPLHF. Written as DNA, the CDR3 is TGTGCCAGCAGCGTAGCGGTGAATTCACCCCTCCACTTT.

The chain employs TRBV6-6 and TRBJ1-6, with a tentative D call TRBD1 (5 bases). Looked up from germline, CDR1 is MNHNY and CDR2 is SVGAGI (reference sequence). The CDR3 totals 15 residues. V was clipped by 2 bases and J by 5 bases, with 10 bases between them. This CDR3 is CASSYSGTDNSPLHF. In DNA, the CDR3 is TGTGCCAGCAGTTACAGCGGGACGGATAATTCACCCCTCCACTTT.

This sequence joins TRBV18 and TRBJ2-7, with D perhaps matching TRBD2 (6 bases). The germline V gene has CDR1 KGHSH and CDR2 LQKENI. Between the trimmed V and J ends, which lost 4 bases and 3 bases, there was a span of 22 bases. This CDR3 region has 17 residues. The CDR3: CASSLTDNPGRFYEQYF. DNA for the CDR3: TGTGCCAGCTCACTCACCGACAACCCAGGGAGGTTCTACGAGCAGTACTTC.

The V and J genes are TRBV7-9 and TRBJ2-5; tentative D call: TRBD2 (6 bases). The CDR3 has 11 amino acids. V was shortened by 1 base and J by 14 bases, with 11 bases between the two germline ends. Germline V gene lookup returns CDR1 SEHNR and CDR2 FQNEAQ (reference sequence). The CDR3 region is CASSLGGDSYF. The CDR3 region has the DNA TGTGCCAGCAGCTTAGGGGGGGACTCCTACTTC.

V gene TRBV18 combines with J gene TRBJ2-5; the D is unclear. The V end was cut by 2 bases, the J end by 5 bases, with 6 bases between. Germline V gene sequence: CDR1 KGHSH, CDR2 LQKENI. This CDR3 is built from 12 residues. In nucleotides, the CDR3 is TGTGCCAGCTCACCAGGGCCGGAGACCCAGTACTTC. Translating gives CASSPGPETQYF.

A single count supports this clone. J is TRBJ1-2 and V is TRBV7-2; 8 bases agree with TRBD1. Germline values: CDR1 SGHTA, CDR2 FQGNSA. Losses at the gene ends were 5 bases for V and 8 bases for J; bases not matched to a gene: 7. The CDR3 consists of 13 residues. The CDR3 DNA sequence: TGTGCCAGCAGCCAATCAGGGGGCTGGGGCTACACCTTC. Its protein is CASSQSGGWGYTF.

This rearrangement joins TRBV2 to TRBJ1-4; D possibly corresponds to TRBD1 (5 bases). Deletions cut 7 bases from V and 11 bases from J, with 11 bases between. The germline CDR1 and CDR2 sequences are SNHLY and FYNNEI. This CDR3 contains 11 residues. This CDR3 is CASIDRGKLFF. The CDR3, as DNA: TGTGCCAGCATTGACAGAGGGAAACTGTTTTTT.

V is TRBV28 and J is TRBJ2-5, with 7 nucleotides matching TRBD1. The DNA end lines up better with TRBJ2-7; the J call may be wrong. Germline CDR1 MDHEN, CDR2 SYDVKM. The CDR3 spans 14 residues. DNA of the CDR3: TGTGCCAGCAGTCCCGGGACAGAGAGCTACGAGCAGTACTTC. This codes for CASSPGTESYEQYF.

The chain carries TRBV18 and TRBJ2-7; 8 positions agree with TRBD1. V dropped 6 bases and J dropped 3; count of bases not matched to a gene: 13. Germline CDR1 is KGHSH and CDR2 is LQKENI. The CDR3 runs 16 residues. The CDR3 here is CASSTDTGQGGYEQYF. CDR3 DNA sequence: TGTGCCAGCTCTACAGACACTGGACAGGGAGGCTACGAGCAGTACTTC.

The V call is TRBV19, the J call TRBJ1-3, with 9 positions matching TRBD1. J lost 6 bases, V lost 5 bases, and 5 bases had no gene match. Germline V lookup: CDR1 LNHDA, CDR2 SQIVND (reference sequence). This CDR3 region has 14 residues. As DNA, the CDR3 is TGTGCCAGTAGTCCCGGGACAGGGATAAACACCATATATTTT. This codes for CASSPGTGINTIYF.

CDR3 protein: CASSPLLAGVYNEQFF. The DNA of the CDR3 is TGTGCCAGCAGCCCTCTCCTAGCGGGGGTCTACAATGAGCAGTTCTTC. The chain combines TRBV11-2 with TRBJ2-1; 10 bases map to TRBD2. CDR1 and CDR2 (germline): SGHAT, FQNNGV. This CDR3 comprises 16 residues. With 5 bases clipped from V and 3 bases from J, the junction kept 7 bases outside the gene matches.

J is TRBJ2-1 and V is TRBV5-1, with D possibly TRBD2 on 6 matching bases. Germline V CDR1 and CDR2: SGHRS, YFSETQ. The CDR3 consists of 14 residues. Deletions cut 4 bases from V and 6 bases from J, with 14 bases between. This CDR3 is CASSRDSTSNEQFF. In DNA, the CDR3 is TGCGCCAGCAGCAGGGACTCCACCTCCAATGAGCAGTTCTTC.